Below are 10 T cell receptor beta chains sequenced from a single sample in a study of blood T cell repertoires in COVID-19. TCRdb keeps only in-frame clones here, not all; method: immunoSEQ multiplex PCR. The sample shows over 200,000 clones, 87% of them seen only once. Material: peripheral blood. These receptors came from a woman between 18 and 29 years old who had recovered from COVID-19.

The gene calls are TRBV7-2 and TRBJ2-7, with 9 bases aligning to TRBD2. Germline trimming cut 3 bases from V and 6 bases from J; bases unmatched to any gene: 9. Germline V gives CDR1 SGHTA, CDR2 FQGNSA. There are 15 residues in the CDR3. The CDR3 sequence is CASSFPGTSSREQYF. As DNA, the CDR3 is TGTGCCAGCAGCTTCCCCGGGACTAGCAGCCGCGAGCAGTACTTC.

J is TRBJ2-1 and V is TRBV13; tentatively, D is TRBD2 (6 bases). This CDR3 region has 16 residues. The V end was cut by 5 bases, the J end by 8 bases, with 22 bases between. From germline, CDR1 is PRHDT and CDR2 FYEKMQ (reference sequence). CDR3 bases: TGTGCCAGCAGCCTGGACCGGGACTCCCCAGGTCATGAGCAGTTCTTC. It yields the protein CASSLDRDSPGHEQFF.

This chain joins TRBV10-3 and TRBJ1-1; possibly TRBD1 for D (6 bases). CDR1 is ENHRY and CDR2 is SYGVKD in the germline V gene. The CDR3 is made up of 13 amino acids. V was cut by 3 bases and J by 3 bases, with 8 bases left in between. The CDR3 is CAISDGTYTEAFF. CDR3 bases: TGTGCCATCAGTGATGGGACATACACTGAAGCTTTCTTT.

This chain connects TRBV2 to TRBJ2-5; maybe TRBD1 (7 bases). There are 14 residues in the CDR3. Germline V lookup: CDR1 SNHLY, CDR2 FYNNEI. Trimming took 6 bases from V and 1 from J, leaving 12 bases between them. The DNA of the CDR3 is TGTGCCAGCAGCGGCGGGACAGCCCAAGAGACCCAGTACTTC. Protein: CASSGGTAQETQYF. The variable domain in full, completed from reference TRBV2 and TRBJ2-5, reads EPEVTQTPSHQVTQMGQEVILRCVPISNHLYFYWYRQILGQKVEFLVSFYNNEISEKSEIFDDQFSVERPDGSNFTLKIRSTKLEDSAMYFCASSGGTAQETQYFGPGTRLLVL.

The genes are TRBV10-2 and TRBJ1-2; a possible D gene is TRBD1 (6 bases). The germline CDR1 and CDR2 sequences are WSHSY and SAAADI. This CDR3 comprises 13 residues. Trimming cost V 6 bases and J 4 bases, with 12 bases left between them. The CDR3 reads CASRPDRLYGYTF. In DNA form, the CDR3 reads TGCGCCAGCAGGCCCGACAGGCTCTATGGCTACACCTTC.

The chain carries TRBV7-7 and TRBJ2-1; TRBD2 matches 8 bases. V lost 5 bases and J lost 4; bases outside the gene matches: 13. The CDR3 runs 17 residues. Germline CDR1 is SSHAT and CDR2 is FNYEAQ (reference sequence). This chain's CDR3 is CASSLGASGSGYNEQFF. As DNA, the CDR3 is TGTGCCAGCAGCCTAGGGGCGAGCGGGAGTGGTTACAATGAGCAGTTCTTC. The full variable domain, completed using reference TRBV7-7 and TRBJ2-1, is GAGVSQSPRYKVTKRGQDVTLRCDPISSHATLYWYQQALGQGPEFLTYFNYEAQPDKSGLPSDRFSAERPEGSISTLTIQRTEQRDSAMYRCASSLGASGSGYNEQFFGPGTRLTVL.

This chain connects TRBV13 to TRBJ2-5; 7 nucleotides align to TRBD2. V was clipped by 5 bases and J by 8 bases; unmatched bases: 8. The germline gives CDR1 PRHDT, CDR2 FYEKMQ (reference sequence). The CDR3 is 13 amino acids. The CDR3 sequence: CASSGGLGETQYF. CDR3 nucleotide sequence: TGTGCCAGCAGCGGAGGACTAGGTGAAACCCAGTACTTC.

This clone appeared once. This chain joins TRBV5-4 and TRBJ2-2, with D perhaps matching TRBD2 (5 bases). Per the germline V gene, CDR1 is SGHNT and CDR2 is YYREEE (reference sequence). The CDR3 extends over 16 amino acids. V gave up 6 bases and J gave up 3 bases, with 18 bases separating them. The CDR3 nucleotides are TGTGCCAGCATTTCTGGCGGGCAGGCAGACACCGGGGAGCTGTTTTTT. It is translated as CASISGGQADTGELFF.

V usage is TRBV3-1 (or the pseudogene TRBV3-2) and J usage is TRBJ1-4; D perhaps matches TRBD1 (5 bases). From germline, CDR1 is LGHDT and CDR2 YNNKEL (reference sequence). The V and J ends lost 6 bases and 0 bases respectively, with 20 bases between them. The length of the CDR3 is 18 residues. CDR3 region: CASRRNRFETATNEKLFF. The CDR3 DNA reads as TGTGCCAGCAGACGGAACCGATTTGAGACAGCAACTAATGAAAAACTGTTTTTT.

CDR3 coding DNA: TGTGCCTGGAGTGGGGGACTAGCGGGAGGATCCGAGCAGTACTTC. This sequence encodes CAWSGGLAGGSEQYF. The chain employs TRBV30 and TRBJ2-7; 15 nucleotides agree with TRBD2. The CDR3 loop spans 15 amino acids. The V gene's germline CDR1 is GTSNPN and CDR2 SVGIG (reference sequence). J lost 6 bases, V lost 1 base, and 4 bases had no gene match.